The sequence of this T cell receptor (beta chain) was determined in a study of blood T cell repertoires in COVID-19. Looking at the study overall: Specimens from acute and convalescent COVID-19 originated in the United States, Italy and Spain. From T cells, B-cell-depleted T cells, or PBMCs came the material, which was cDNA or gDNA.

Trimming cost V 5 bases and J 4 bases, with 12 bases left between them. The germline gives CDR1 SGHNT, CDR2 YYREEE (reference sequence). The CDR3 is 13 amino acids. Under the authors' procedure: Estimation of nucleated cell counts relied on the amplification of reference gene primers. This table comes from immunoSEQ multiplex PCR, and its TCRdb copy is limited to in-frame clones, with some not included. V and J calls plus clone size are reproduced from that table; the DNA served to infer D and trimming. The sample shows 70,000 to 95,000 clones, 90% of them seen only once. This TCR was sampled from a human donor with active COVID-19. The donor label of this sample is uncertain. V is TRBV5-4 and J is TRBJ1-2, with D perhaps matching TRBD1 (6 bases). The sequenced sample was peripheral blood. DNA for the CDR3: TGTGCCAGCAGTTTAGGACAGCTCTATGGCTACACCTTC. Protein: CASSLGQLYGYTF. Using reference TRBV5-4 and TRBJ1-2 for the parts outside the CDR3, the full variable domain is ETGVTQSPTHLIKTRGQQVTLRCSSQSGHNTVSWYQQALGQGPQFIFQYYREEENGRGNFPPRFSGLQFPNYSSELNVNALELDDSALYLCASSLGQLYGYTFGSGTRLTVV.